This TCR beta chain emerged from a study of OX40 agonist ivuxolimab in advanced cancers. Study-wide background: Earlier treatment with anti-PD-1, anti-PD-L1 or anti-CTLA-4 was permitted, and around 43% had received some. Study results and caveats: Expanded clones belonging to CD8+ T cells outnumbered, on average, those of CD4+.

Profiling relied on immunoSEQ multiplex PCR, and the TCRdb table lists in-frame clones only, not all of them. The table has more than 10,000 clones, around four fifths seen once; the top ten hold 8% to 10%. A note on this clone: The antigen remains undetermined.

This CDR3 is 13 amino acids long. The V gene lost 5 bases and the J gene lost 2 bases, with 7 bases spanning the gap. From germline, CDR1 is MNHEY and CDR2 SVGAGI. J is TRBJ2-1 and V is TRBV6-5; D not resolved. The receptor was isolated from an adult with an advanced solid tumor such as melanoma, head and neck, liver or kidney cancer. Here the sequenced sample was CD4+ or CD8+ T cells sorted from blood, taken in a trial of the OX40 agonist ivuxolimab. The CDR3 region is CASSPRPYNEQFF. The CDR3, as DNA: TGTGCCAGCAGTCCTCGGCCCTACAATGAGCAGTTCTTC.